These 17 T cell receptor beta chains originate from one sample sequenced in a study of graft-versus-host responses after intestinal transplantation. Produced via immunoSEQ multiplex PCR; TCRdb's table is partial and in-frame only. The sample shows about 18,000 clones, over 35% of them seen only once. The sequenced sample was alloreactive CD4+ T cells from a mixed lymphocyte reaction culture, obtained before intestinal transplant. The subset here: CFSE-low proliferating T cells sorted from roughly 6-day pre-transplant mixed lymphocyte reaction (GvH or HvG direction). The source of these receptors is a human patient who received an intestinal transplant.

The chain joins TRBV29-1 to TRBJ2-2, with a tentative D call TRBD1 (6 bases). V was pared by 5 bases and J by 3 bases, with 13 bases between. Germline loops: CDR1 SQVTM, CDR2 ANQGSEA. The CDR3 has 14 residues. CDR3 bases: TGCAGCGTTTCAGGGGACGCGGACACCGGGGAGCTGTTTTTT. It encodes CSVSGDADTGELFF.

This clone is deemed medium-sized. V is TRBV7-2 and J is TRBJ1-2, with D uncertain. This CDR3 is built from 14 residues. CDR1 and CDR2 from the germline V gene are SGHTA and FQGNSA. Trimming shortened V by 5 bases and J by 0 bases, and 10 bases separated the two germline ends. DNA of the CDR3: TGTGCCAGCAGCCCCGGGTCAGCTAACTATGGCTACACCTTC. Translated: CASSPGSANYGYTF.

The chain carries TRBV30 and TRBJ1-2, with TRBD1 identical over 12 bases. Losses at the gene ends were 7 bases for V and 5 bases for J; bases not matched to a gene: 8. Germline loops: CDR1 GTSNPN, CDR2 SVGIG (reference sequence). This CDR3 comprises 14 residues. The CDR3 spells CAYSRDRGRYGYTF. The CDR3 bases are TGTGCCTACTCCAGGGACAGGGGGCGGTATGGCTACACCTTC.

The chain joins TRBV10-1 to TRBJ2-3; D remains ambiguous. The CDR3 covers 15 residues. Germline CDR1 reads WNHNN; CDR2 reads SYGVQD (reference sequence). Trimming pared 0 bases from V and 6 bases from J, leaving 13 bases between. CDR3 coding DNA: TGCGCCAGCAGTGAGTCGCATCGAATGCCGGATACGCAGTATTTT. Translating gives CASSESHRMPDTQYF.

This chain connects TRBV7-9 to TRBJ2-5; D call uncertain. From germline, CDR1 is SEHNR and CDR2 FQNEAQ (reference sequence). Trimming removed 5 bases at V and 11 bases at J, with 12 bases between. The CDR3 contains 11 residues. The CDR3, as DNA: TGTGCCAGCAGCGCCCATCGTGAGCAGTACTTC. Encoded protein: CASSAHREQYF. Using reference TRBV7-9 and TRBJ2-5 for the parts outside the CDR3, the full variable domain is DTGVSQNPRHKITKRGQNVTFRCDPISEHNRLYWYRQTLGQGPEFLTYFQNEAQLEKSRLLSDRFSAERPKGSFSTLEIQRTEQGDSAMYLCASSAHREQYFGPGTRLLVL.

The sample holds a few counts of this clone. The rearrangement uses TRBV7-2 and TRBJ2-1; no clear D. Looked up from germline, CDR1 is SGHTA and CDR2 is FQGNSA. This CDR3 is built from 15 residues. V shed 7 bases and J shed 5 bases, with 18 bases lying between them. As DNA, the CDR3 is TGTGCCAGCAAACAAAGACTCCACCTAAACAATGAGCAGTTCTTC. Protein: CASKQRLHLNNEQFF.

J is TRBJ2-1 and V is TRBV5-1; D is unclear. V lost 0 bases to trimming and J lost 13 bases, with 14 bases between them. From germline, CDR1 is SGHRS and CDR2 YFSETQ. The CDR3 contains 13 residues. The CDR3 region is CASSLEAVRTQFF. The CDR3 DNA is TGCGCCAGCAGCTTGGAAGCAGTTCGAACCCAGTTCTTC.

CDR3 loop: CASSFRREIYGYTF. DNA for the CDR3: TGTGCCAGCAGTTTCCGCAGGGAAATCTATGGCTACACCTTC. J is TRBJ1-2 and V is TRBV27, with D possibly being TRBD1 (5 bases). CDR1 MNHEY and CDR2 SMNVEV come from the germline V gene (reference sequence). Trimming shortened V by 3 bases and J by 4 bases, and 12 bases separated the two germline ends. The CDR3 totals 14 residues.

There are a few counts of this clone. This chain connects TRBV7-3 to TRBJ2-2, with D unclear. The length of the CDR3 is 13 residues. The V gene's germline CDR1 is SGHTA and CDR2 FQGTGA. The germline V and J ends were trimmed by 5 bases and 2 bases, with 6 bases remaining between them. CDR3 region: CASSLINTGELFF. DNA for the CDR3: TGTGCCAGCAGCCTCATAAACACCGGGGAGCTGTTTTTT.

A single count supports this clone. This chain links TRBV15 with TRBJ1-5; 11 bases match TRBD1. CDR1 is LNHNV and CDR2 is YYDKDF in the germline V gene (reference sequence). The CDR3 loop spans 15 amino acids. J was trimmed by 7 bases and V by 5 bases; bases with no gene match: 7. This CDR3 is CATSGGTGGIQPQHF. CDR3 nucleotide sequence: TGTGCCACCAGCGGGGGGACAGGGGGGATCCAGCCCCAGCATTTT.

The table lists this clone with a few counts. V and J are TRBV9 and TRBJ2-3, with 9 bases identical to TRBD2. CDR1 is SGDLS, CDR2 YYNGEE, per germline. Losses at the gene ends were 0 bases for V and 0 bases for J; bases not matched to a gene: 2. The length of the CDR3 is 16 residues. The CDR3 bases are TGTGCCAGCAGCGTAGGGCGGGGGGGAAGCACAGATACGCAGTATTTT. Its protein product is CASSVGRGGSTDTQYF.

This clone was recorded once. This sequence joins TRBV10-2 and TRBJ1-1; a possible D gene is TRBD1 (6 bases). Germline-derived CDR1 and CDR2 are WSHSY and SAAADI. This CDR3 comprises 11 residues. V was pared by 5 bases and J by 11 bases, with 12 bases between. For the CDR3, the DNA is TGCGCCAGCAGTCCGGACAGAGGGGCTTTCTTT. It yields the protein CASSPDRGAFF.

This clone was counted a single time. At one end, the junction sequence differs from germline, possibly due to a read error. CDR3 DNA sequence: TGTGCCATCAGTGAAAACAGGGTTGGGGGGCCCGGGGAGCTGTTTTTT. As protein: CAISENRVGGPGELFF. The chain is built from TRBV6-1 and TRBJ2-2; D possibly uses TRBD1 or TRBD2 (6 bases each). Looked up from germline, CDR1 is MNHNS and CDR2 is SASEGT. The CDR3 extends over 16 amino acids.

CDR3 sequence reads: CASSQAVTSTDTQYF. The CDR3 nucleotides are TGTGCCAGCAGCCAAGCCGTTACTAGCACAGATACGCAGTATTTT. The chain has TRBV4-2 and TRBJ2-3; D unclear. The germline CDR1 and CDR2 sequences are LGHNA and YNFKEQ. The CDR3 loop spans 15 amino acids. V was shortened by 1 base and J by 0 bases, with 8 bases between the two germline ends.

The CDR3: CATSREVGVYYEQYF. DNA of the CDR3: TGTGCCACCAGCAGAGAGGTTGGAGTATACTACGAGCAGTACTTC. The chain has TRBV15 and TRBJ2-7; no clear D gene. CDR3 length: 15 residues. CDR1 and CDR2 (germline): LNHNV, YYDKDF (reference sequence). V dropped 0 bases and J dropped 3 bases, with 12 bases sitting between them.

This clone has more than one count but fewer than ten. The chain joins TRBV10-3 to TRBJ2-5; possible D gene TRBD2, 6 bases. This CDR3 has 13 residues. V lost 11 bases to trimming and J lost 4 bases, with 17 bases between them. Per germline, CDR1 ENHRY and CDR2 SYGVKD. The CDR3 DNA sequence: TGTGCCCTCTCCCCGGGGCGGGGAGAGACCCAGTACTTC. It encodes CALSPGRGETQYF.

The table lists this clone with a few counts. The chain carries TRBV29-1 and TRBJ1-5; 8 bases fit TRBD1. Germline V gene sequence: CDR1 SQVTM, CDR2 ANQGSEA. With V trimmed by 6 bases and J by 2 bases, 6 bases remained unmatched. The CDR3 sequence is 14 residues long. CDR3 bases: TGCAGCGTATCCGCAGGGGGCGGCAATCAGCCCCAGCATTTT. Translating it yields CSVSAGGGNQPQHF.